What follows is one T cell receptor (beta chain) and its context. Antigen unknown. MiXCR re-clonotyped the PCR reads for TCRdb. The sample has a few thousand clones, roughly 31% seen once; the top ten hold around 18%. This record belongs to a study of metastatic and nonmetastatic thyroid tumors. The overall study: Malignant thyroid and benign thyroid patients provided blood and tumor or nodule tissue whose repertoires were compared. General study points: The reported finding was significantly higher TCR beta diversity in malignant thyroid tumors relative to benign nodules, in blood and tumor.

Unmatched junction bases numbered 8, after V lost 4 bases and J lost 6 bases. This CDR3 is built from 14 residues. Until they underwent thyroid surgery, no patient had received any treatment. The rearrangement joins TRBV12-3 or TRBV12-4 to TRBJ1-2, with TRBD1 identical over 7 bases. This TCR came from a female donor with papillary thyroid cancer or a benign thyroid nodule (not recorded which). Some clones in this sample may be carry-over from other donors' samples. Sequencing was done on a sample of adjacent normal tissue. The CDR3 region is CASSSHRQGHGYTF. The CDR3, as DNA: TGTGCCAGCAGTTCCCACCGACAGGGCCATGGCTACACCTTC.